What follows is one TCR beta chain and its context. Antigen specificity is unknown. Treatment meaning: roughly nine-day PBMC culture with coronavirus spike peptide pools or control peptides (ViraFEST assay). The data belong to a study of vaccination and CD4 T cells after COVID-19. Sequenced with the Oncomine TCR Beta short-read assay was DNA taken from cultured CD4+ T cells. TCRdb fed the PCR reads into MiXCR, producing one record per CDR3 protein. The sample has under 11,000 distinct CDR3 sequences; around 41% are singletons. The CDR3 spans 13 residues. Germline V CDR1 and CDR2: DFQATT, SNEGSKA (reference sequence). V lost 5 bases to trimming and J lost 6 bases; unmatched junction nucleotides: 6. Study-level points and caveats: The study sampled relatively few convalescent patients and omitted early post-infection timepoints.

The source of this sequence is a human donor who had recovered from COVID-19. Sequenced material: CD4+ T cells from blood, cultured in vitro. The chain recombines TRBV20-1 with TRBJ2-4; 8 positions match TRBD1. This chain's CDR3 is CSADDQGANIQYF. The CDR3, as DNA: TGCAGTGCTGACGATCAGGGGGCAAACATTCAGTACTTC.